The clone carrying this T cell receptor (beta chain) ranks as medium-sized in terms of frequency. Its target is not known. This specimen comes from a study of T cell clusters in autoimmune cytopenias. General study results and limits: The T cell clusters were defined only in silico, without experimental functional validation. TRB repertoire shifts in secondary cytopenia and chronic lymphocytic leukemia mostly reflected lymphoma, not autoimmunity.

This CDR3 region has 14 residues. In germline, CDR1 is LNHDA, CDR2 SQIVND (reference sequence). Approximately 36,000 genome equivalents of blood DNA were amplified for TRB. TRB was amplified by touch-down multiplex PCR, primer pools A and B combined. TCRdb re-called the multiplex PCR reads; every CDR3 protein appears as one record, without DNA. There are some 3,100 distinct CDR3 sequences in the sample, with around 28% held by the top ten. The chain is built from TRBV19 and TRBJ1-6; with no DNA, the TCRdb D assignment of TRBD1 cannot be verified. Sequences were obtained from peripheral blood. The receptor was isolated from a human donor with an autoimmune cytopenia or autoimmune hepatitis (not recorded which). This CDR3 is CASSPGHGYSPLHF. The full variable domain, rest sourced from reference TRBV19 and TRBJ1-6, is DGGITQSPKYLFRKEGQNVTLSCEQNLNHDAMYWYRQDPGQGLRLIYYSQIVNDFQKGDIAEGYSVSREKKESFPLTVTSAQKNPTAFYLCASSPGHGYSPLHFGNGTRLTVT.